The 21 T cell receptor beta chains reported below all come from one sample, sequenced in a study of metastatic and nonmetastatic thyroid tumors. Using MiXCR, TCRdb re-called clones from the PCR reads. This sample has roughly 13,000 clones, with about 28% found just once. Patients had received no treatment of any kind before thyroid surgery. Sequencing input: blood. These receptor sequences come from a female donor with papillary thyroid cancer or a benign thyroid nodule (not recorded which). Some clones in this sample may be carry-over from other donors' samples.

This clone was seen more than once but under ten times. CDR3 in amino acids: CASSVTALGPYNEQFF. CDR3 bases: TGTGCCAGCAGTGTAACCGCCTTAGGGCCTTACAATGAGCAGTTCTTC. The rearrangement links TRBV6-4 to TRBJ2-1, with no clear D. Deletions cut 4 bases from V and 4 bases from J, with 17 bases between. This CDR3 is built from 16 residues. The germline V gene encodes CDR1 MRHNA and CDR2 SNTAGT.

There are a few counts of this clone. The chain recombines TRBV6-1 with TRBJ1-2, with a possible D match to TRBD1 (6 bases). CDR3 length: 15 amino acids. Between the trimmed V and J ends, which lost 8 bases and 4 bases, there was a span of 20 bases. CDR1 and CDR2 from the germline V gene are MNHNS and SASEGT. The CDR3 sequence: CASAMGIQGGYGYTF. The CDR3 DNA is TGTGCCAGCGCAATGGGCATACAGGGTGGCTATGGCTACACCTTC.

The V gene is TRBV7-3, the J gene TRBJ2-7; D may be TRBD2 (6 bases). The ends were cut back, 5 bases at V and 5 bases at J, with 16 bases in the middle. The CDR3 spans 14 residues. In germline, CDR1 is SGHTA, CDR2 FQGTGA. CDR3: CASSQGGQGHEQYF. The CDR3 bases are TGTGCCAGCAGCCAAGGAGGGCAGGGCCACGAGCAGTACTTC.

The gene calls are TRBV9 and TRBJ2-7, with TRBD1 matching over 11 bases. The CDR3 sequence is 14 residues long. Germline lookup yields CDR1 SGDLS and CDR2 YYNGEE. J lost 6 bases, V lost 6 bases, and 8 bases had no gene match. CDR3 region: CASNRGTGGGEQYF. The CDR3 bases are TGTGCCAGCAACCGTGGGACAGGGGGTGGCGAGCAGTACTTC.

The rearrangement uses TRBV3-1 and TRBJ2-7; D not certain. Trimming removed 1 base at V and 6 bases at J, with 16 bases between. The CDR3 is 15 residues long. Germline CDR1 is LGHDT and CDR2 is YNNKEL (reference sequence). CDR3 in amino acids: CASSQGPGTSREQYF. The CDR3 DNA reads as TGTGCCAGCAGCCAAGGTCCGGGTACGAGCCGCGAGCAGTACTTC.

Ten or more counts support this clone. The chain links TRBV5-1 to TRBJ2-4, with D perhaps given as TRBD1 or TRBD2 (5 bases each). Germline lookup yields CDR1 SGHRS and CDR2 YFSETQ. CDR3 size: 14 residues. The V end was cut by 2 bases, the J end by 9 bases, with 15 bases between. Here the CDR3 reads CASSFGTSRGIQYF. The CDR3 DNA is TGCGCCAGCAGCTTCGGGACCTCCCGGGGCATTCAGTACTTC.

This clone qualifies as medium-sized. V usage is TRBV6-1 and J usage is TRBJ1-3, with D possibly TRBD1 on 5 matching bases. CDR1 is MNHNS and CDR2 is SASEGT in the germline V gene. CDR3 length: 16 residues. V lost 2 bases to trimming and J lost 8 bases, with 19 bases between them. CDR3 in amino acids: CASSERGWGSVDTIYF. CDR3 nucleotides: TGTGCCAGCAGTGAACGGGGATGGGGGTCGGTAGACACCATATATTTT.

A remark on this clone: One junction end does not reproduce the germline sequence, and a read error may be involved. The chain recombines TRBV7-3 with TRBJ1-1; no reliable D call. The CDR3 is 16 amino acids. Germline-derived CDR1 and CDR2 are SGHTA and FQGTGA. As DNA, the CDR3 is TGTGCCAGCAGCACCGGGGTCCGCGGTGTCGGCACTGAAGCTATGTTT. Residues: CASSTGVRGVGTEAMF.

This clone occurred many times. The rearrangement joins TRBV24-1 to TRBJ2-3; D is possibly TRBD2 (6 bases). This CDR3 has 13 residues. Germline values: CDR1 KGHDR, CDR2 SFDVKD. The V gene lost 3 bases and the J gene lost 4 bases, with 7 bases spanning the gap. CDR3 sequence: CATSDGGSDTQYF. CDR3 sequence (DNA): TGTGCCACCAGTGATGGGGGGTCAGATACGCAGTATTTT.

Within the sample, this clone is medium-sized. CDR3 nucleotides: TGTGCCAGCAGCGGGACAGCAAGCTCTGGAAACACCATATATTTT. This encodes CASSGTASSGNTIYF. V is TRBV6-1 and J is TRBJ1-3; TRBD1 matches 7 bases. Germline trimming cut 6 bases from V and 0 bases from J; bases unmatched to any gene: 5. The CDR3 runs to 15 residues. The germline gives CDR1 MNHNS, CDR2 SASEGT.

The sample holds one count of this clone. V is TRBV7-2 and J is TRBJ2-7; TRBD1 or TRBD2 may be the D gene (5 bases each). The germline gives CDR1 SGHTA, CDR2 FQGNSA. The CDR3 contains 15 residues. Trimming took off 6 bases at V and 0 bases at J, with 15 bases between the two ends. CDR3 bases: TGTGCCAGCAGGGGACCTCCAACCCCCTCCTACGAGCAGTACTTC. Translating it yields CASRGPPTPSYEQYF.

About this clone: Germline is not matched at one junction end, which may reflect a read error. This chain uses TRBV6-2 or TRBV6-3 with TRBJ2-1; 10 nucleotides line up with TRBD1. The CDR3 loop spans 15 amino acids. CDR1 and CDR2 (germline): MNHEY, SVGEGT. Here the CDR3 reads CPSSYEGQGRSEQFF. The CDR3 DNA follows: TGTCCCAGCAGTTACGAGGGACAGGGGCGATCTGAGCAGTTCTTC.

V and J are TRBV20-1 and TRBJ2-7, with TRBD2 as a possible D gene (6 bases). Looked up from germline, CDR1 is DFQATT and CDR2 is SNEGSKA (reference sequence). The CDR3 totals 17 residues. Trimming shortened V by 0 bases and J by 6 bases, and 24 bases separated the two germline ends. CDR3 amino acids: CSARDSSVAGISGEQYF. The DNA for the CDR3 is TGCAGTGCTAGAGATTCATCGGTTGCGGGAATCTCAGGCGAGCAGTACTTC.

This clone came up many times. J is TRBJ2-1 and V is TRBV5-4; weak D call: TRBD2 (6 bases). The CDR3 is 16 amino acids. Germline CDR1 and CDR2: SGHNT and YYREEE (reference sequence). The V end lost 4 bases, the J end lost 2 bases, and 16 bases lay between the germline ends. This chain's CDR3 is CASSPIAGIAYNEQFF. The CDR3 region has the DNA TGTGCCAGCAGCCCAATCGCGGGGATAGCCTACAATGAGCAGTTCTTC.

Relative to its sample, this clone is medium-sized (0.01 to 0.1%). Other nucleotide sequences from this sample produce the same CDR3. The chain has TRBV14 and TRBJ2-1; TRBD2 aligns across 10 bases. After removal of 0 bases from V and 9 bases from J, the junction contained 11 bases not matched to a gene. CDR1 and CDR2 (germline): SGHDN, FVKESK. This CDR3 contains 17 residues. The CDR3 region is CASSQEGWLAGESEQFF. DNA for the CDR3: TGTGCCAGCAGCCAAGAGGGTTGGCTAGCGGGGGAAAGTGAGCAGTTCTTC.

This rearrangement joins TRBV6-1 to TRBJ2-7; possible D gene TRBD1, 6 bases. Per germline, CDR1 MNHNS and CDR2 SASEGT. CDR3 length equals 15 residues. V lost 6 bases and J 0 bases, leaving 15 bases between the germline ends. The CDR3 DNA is TGTGCCAGCAGGCAACCTGGACAGCTCTCCTACGAGCAGTACTTC. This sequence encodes CASRQPGQLSYEQYF.

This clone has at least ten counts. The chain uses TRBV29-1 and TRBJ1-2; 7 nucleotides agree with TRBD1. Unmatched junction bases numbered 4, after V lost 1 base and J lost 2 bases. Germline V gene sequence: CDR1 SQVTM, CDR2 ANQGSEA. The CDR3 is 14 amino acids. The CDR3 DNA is TGCAGCGTTGAAGCCCCAGGGGGGAACTATGGCTACACCTTC. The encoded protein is CSVEAPGGNYGYTF.

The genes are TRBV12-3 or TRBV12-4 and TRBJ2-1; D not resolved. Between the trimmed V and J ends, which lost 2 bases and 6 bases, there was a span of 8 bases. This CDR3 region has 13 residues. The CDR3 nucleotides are TGTGCCAGCAGTTTATGCAGTGGCAATGAGCAGTTCTTC. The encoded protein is CASSLCSGNEQFF.

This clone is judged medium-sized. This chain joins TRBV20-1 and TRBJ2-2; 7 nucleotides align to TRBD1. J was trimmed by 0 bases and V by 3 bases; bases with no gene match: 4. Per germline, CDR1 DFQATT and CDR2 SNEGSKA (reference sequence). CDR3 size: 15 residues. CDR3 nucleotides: TGCAGTGCTAGGCACAGGGGTGCGAACACCGGGGAGCTGTTTTTT. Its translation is CSARHRGANTGELFF.

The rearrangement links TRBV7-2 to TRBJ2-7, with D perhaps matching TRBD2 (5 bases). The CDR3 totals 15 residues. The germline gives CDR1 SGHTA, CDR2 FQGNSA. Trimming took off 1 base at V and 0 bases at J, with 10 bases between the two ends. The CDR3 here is CASSLGLGSSYEQYF. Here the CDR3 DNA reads TGTGCCAGCAGCTTAGGATTAGGGAGCTCCTACGAGCAGTACTTC.

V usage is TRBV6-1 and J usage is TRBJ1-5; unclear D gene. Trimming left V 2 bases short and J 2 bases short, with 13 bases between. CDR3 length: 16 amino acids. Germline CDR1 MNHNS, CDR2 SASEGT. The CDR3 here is CASSERAESRNQPQHF. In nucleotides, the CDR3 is TGTGCCAGCAGTGAAAGGGCTGAATCCCGCAATCAGCCCCAGCATTTT.